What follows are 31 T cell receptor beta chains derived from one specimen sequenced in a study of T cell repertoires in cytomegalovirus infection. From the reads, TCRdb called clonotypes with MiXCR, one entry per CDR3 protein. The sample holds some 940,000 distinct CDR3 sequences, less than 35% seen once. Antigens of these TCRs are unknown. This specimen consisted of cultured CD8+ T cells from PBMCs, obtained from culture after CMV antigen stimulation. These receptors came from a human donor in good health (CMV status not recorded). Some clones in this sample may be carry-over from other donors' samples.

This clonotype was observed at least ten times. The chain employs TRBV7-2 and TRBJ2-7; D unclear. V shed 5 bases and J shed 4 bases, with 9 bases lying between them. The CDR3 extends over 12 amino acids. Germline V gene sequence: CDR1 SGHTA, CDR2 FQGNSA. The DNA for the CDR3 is TGTGCCAGCAGCCTGGACCCTTACGAGCAGTACGTC. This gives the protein CASSLDPYEQYV.

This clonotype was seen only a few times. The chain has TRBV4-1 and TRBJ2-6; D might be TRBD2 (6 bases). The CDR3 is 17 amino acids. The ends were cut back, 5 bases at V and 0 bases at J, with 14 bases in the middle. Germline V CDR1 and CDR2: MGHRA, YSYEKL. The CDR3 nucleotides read TGCGCCAGCAGCACCCGCGGGACTCTCTCTGGGGCCAACGTCCTGACTTTC. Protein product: CASSTRGTLSGANVLTF.

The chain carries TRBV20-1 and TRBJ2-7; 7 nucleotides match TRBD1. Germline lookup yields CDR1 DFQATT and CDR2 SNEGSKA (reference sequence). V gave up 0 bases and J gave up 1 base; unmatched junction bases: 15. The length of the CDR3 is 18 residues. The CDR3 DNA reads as TGCAGTGCTAGAGATGATGGACCCGAGGGGGCCAGTTCCTACGAGCAGTACTTC. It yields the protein CSARDDGPEGASSYEQYF.

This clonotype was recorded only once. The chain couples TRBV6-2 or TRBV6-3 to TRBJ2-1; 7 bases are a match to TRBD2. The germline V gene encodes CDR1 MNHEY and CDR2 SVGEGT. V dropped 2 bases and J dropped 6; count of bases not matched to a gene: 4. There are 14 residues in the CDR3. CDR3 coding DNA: TGTGCCAGCAGTTACCCCCTAGCGGCCAATGAGCAGTTCTTC. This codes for CASSYPLAANEQFF.

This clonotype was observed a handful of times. CDR3 DNA sequence: TGTGCCAGTAGTATGCGGGGTTGGGATCAGCCCCAGCATTTT. It encodes CASSMRGWDQPQHF. The rearrangement joins TRBV19 to TRBJ1-5; D is uncertain. Between the trimmed V and J ends, which lost 3 bases and 5 bases, there was a span of 11 bases. This CDR3 spans 14 amino acids. Germline V lookup: CDR1 LNHDA, CDR2 SQIVND (reference sequence).

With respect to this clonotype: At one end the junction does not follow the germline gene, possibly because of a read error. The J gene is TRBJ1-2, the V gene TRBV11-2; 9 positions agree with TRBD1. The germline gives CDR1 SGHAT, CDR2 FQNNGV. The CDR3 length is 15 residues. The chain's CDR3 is CASSLVLGQGYGYTF. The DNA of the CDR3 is TGTGCCAGCAGCTTAGTTCTGGGACAGGGCTATGGTTACACCTTC.

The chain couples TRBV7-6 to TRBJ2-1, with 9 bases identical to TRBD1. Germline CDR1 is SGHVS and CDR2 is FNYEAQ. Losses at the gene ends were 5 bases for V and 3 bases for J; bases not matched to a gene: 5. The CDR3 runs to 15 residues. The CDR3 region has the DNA TGTGCCAGCAGCAAGGGACAGGGAGGCTACAATGAGCAGTTCTTC. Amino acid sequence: CASSKGQGGYNEQFF.

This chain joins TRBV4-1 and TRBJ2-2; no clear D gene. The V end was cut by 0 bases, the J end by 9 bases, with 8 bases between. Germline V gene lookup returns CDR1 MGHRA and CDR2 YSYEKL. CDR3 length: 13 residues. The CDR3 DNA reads TGCGCCAGCAGCCAAGAGGACGTACGGGAGCTGTTTTTT. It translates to CASSQEDVRELFF.

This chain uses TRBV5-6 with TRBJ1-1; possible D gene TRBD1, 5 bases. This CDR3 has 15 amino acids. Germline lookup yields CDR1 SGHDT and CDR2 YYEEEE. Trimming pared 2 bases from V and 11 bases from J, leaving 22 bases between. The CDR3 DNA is TGTGCCAGCAGCTTTTCTCTTGGGGGTCTCAAGAGGGCTTTCTTT. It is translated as CASSFSLGGLKRAFF.

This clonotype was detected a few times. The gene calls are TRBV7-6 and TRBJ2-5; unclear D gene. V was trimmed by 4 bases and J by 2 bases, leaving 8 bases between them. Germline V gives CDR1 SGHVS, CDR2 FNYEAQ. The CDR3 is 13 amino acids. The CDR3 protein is CASSSDNQETQYF. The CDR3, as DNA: TGTGCCAGCAGCTCAGACAATCAAGAGACCCAGTACTTC.

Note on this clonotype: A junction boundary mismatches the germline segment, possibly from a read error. The CDR3 protein is CASSQEGLAGVVGRIF. CDR3 DNA: TGCGCCAGCAGCCAAGAAGGACTAGCGGGGGTAGTGGGCAGGATCTTC. This sequence joins TRBV4-1 and TRBJ2-1, with 13 nucleotides matching TRBD2. The germline gives CDR1 MGHRA, CDR2 YSYEKL. This CDR3 region has 16 residues.

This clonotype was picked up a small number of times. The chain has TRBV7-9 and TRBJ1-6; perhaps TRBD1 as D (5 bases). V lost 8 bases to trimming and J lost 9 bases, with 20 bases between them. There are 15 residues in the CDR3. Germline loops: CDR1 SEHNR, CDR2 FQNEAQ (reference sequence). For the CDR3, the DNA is TGTGCCAGCTCAAAGATCGGGGGTTTTAGTTCACCCCTCCACTTT. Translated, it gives CASSKIGGFSSPLHF.

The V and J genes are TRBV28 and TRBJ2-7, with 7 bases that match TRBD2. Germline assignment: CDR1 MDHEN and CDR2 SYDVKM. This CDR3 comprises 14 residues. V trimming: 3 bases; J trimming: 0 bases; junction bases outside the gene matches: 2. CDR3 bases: TGTGCCAGCAGTTTTTGGACTAGCTCCTACGAGCAGTACGTC. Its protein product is CASSFWTSSYEQYV.

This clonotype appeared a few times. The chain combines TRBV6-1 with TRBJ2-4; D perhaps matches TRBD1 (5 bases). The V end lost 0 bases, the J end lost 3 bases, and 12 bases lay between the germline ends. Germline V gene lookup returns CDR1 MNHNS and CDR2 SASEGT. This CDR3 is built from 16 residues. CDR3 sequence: CASSEAGARVKNIQYF. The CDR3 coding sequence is TGTGCCAGCAGTGAAGCAGGGGCTCGGGTCAAAAACATTCAGTACTTC.

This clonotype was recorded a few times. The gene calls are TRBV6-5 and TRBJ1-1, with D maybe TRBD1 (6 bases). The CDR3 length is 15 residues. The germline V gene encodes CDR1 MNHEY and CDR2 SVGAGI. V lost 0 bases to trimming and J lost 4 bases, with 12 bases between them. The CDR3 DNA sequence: TGTGCCAGCAGTTACTCAAGCGGAGGGGGCACTGAAGCTTTCTTT. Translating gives CASSYSSGGGTEAFF.

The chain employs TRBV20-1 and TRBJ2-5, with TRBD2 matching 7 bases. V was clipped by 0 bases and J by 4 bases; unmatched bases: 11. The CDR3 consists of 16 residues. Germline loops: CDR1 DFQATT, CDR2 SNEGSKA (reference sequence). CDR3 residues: CSARDGSAGEVETQYF. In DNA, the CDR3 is TGCAGTGCTAGAGATGGGAGTGCGGGGGAGGTAGAGACCCAGTACTTC.

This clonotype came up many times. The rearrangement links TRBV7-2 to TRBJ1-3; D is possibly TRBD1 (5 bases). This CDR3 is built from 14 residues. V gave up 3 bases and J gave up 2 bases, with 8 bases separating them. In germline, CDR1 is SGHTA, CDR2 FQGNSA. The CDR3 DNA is TGTGCCAGCAGCTTTTTAGGGGCTGGAAACACCATATATTTT. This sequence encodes CASSFLGAGNTIYF.

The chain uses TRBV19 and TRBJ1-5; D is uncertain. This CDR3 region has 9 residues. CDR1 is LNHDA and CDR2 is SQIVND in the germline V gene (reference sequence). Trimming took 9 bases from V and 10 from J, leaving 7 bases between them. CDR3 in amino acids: CASGFPQHF. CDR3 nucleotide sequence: TGTGCCAGCGGGTTCCCCCAGCATTTT.

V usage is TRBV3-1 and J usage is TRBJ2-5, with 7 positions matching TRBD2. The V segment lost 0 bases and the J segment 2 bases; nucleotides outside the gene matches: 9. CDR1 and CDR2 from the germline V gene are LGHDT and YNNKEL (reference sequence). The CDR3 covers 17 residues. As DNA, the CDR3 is TGTGCCAGCAGCCAAGATGTCAGACTAGCAGCACAAGAGACCCAGTACTTC. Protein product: CASSQDVRLAAQETQYF.

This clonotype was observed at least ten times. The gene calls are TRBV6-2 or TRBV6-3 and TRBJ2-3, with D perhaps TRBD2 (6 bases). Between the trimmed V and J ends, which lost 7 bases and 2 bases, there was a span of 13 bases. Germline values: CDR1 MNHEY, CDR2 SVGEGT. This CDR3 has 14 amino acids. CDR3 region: CASTSGAFTDTQYF. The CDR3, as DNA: TGTGCCAGCACCTCGGGAGCTTTCACAGATACGCAGTATTTT.

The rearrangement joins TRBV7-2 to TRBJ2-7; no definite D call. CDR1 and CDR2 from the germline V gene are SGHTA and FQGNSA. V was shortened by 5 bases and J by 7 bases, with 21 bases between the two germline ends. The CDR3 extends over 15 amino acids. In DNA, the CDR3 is TGTGCCAGCAGCCTTAACACCTTTCCCACAAGTGAGCAGTACTTC. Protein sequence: CASSLNTFPTSEQYF.

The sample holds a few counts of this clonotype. The CDR3 DNA is TGTGCCAGCAGCTTAGCTGGGGGGACACCGTACTTC. This gives the protein CASSLAGGTPYF. This chain links TRBV7-9 with TRBJ2-7, with D perhaps given as TRBD1 or TRBD2 (6 bases each). Trimming stripped 0 bases from V and 12 bases from J, with 12 bases between. Germline CDR1 and CDR2: SEHNR and FQNEAQ (reference sequence). The CDR3 loop spans 12 amino acids. The variable domain in full, with the rest retrieved from reference TRBV7-9 and TRBJ2-7, is DTGVSQNPRHKITKRGQNVTFRCDPISEHNRLYWYRQTLGQGPEFLTYFQNEAQLEKSRLLSDRFSAERPKGSFSTLEIQRTEQGDSAMYLCASSLAGGTPYFGPGTRLTVT.

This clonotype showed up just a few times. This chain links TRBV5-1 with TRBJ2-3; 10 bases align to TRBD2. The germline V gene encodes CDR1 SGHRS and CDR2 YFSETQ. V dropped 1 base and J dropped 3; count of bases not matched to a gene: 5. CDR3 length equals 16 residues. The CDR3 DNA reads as TGCGCCAGCAGCTTGCTAAGCGGGGGGGCGACAGATACGCAGTATTTT. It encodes CASSLLSGGATDTQYF.

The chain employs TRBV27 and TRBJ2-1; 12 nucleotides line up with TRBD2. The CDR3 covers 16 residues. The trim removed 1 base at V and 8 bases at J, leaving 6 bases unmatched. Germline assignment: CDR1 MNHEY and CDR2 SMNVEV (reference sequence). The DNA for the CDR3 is TGTGCCAGCAGTTTATTGTCTAGCGGGGGGGCCTATGAGCAGTTCTTC. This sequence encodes CASSLLSSGGAYEQFF.

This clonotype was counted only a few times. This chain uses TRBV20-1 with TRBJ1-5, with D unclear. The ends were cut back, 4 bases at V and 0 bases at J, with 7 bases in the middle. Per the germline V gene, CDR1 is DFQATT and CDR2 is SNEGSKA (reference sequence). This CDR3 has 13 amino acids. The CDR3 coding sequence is TGCAGTGCTACTGAGAATAGCAATCAGCCCCAGCATTTT. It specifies CSATENSNQPQHF.

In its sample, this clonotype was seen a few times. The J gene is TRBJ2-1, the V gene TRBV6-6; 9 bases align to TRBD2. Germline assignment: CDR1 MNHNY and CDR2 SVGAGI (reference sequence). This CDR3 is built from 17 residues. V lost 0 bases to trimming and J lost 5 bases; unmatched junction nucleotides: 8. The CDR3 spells CASSYSIGGGAHNEQFF. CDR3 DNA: TGTGCCAGCAGTTACTCGATAGGCGGGGGGGCACACAATGAGCAGTTCTTC.

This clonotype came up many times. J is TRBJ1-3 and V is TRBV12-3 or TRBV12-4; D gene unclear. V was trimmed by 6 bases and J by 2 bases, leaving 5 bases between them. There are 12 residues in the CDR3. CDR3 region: CASRDPGNTIYF. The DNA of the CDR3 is TGTGCCAGCAGGGATCCTGGAAACACCATATATTTT.

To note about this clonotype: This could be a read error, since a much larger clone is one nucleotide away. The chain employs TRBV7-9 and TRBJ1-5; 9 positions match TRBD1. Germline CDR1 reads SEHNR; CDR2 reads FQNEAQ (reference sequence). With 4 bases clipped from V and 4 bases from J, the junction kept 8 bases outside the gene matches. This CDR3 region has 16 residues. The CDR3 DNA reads TGTGCCAGCAGCTCCGAGGACAGGGGTTGGAATCAGCCCCAGCATTTT. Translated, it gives CASSSEDRGWNQPQHF.

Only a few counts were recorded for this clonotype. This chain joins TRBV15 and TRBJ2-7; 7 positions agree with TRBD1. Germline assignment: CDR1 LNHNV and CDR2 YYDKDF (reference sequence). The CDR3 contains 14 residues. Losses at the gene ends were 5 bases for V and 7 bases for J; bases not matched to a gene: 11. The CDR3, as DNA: TGTGCCACCAGCGTTAGGGGGCAATATCTGGAGCAGTACTTC. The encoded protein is CATSVRGQYLEQYF.

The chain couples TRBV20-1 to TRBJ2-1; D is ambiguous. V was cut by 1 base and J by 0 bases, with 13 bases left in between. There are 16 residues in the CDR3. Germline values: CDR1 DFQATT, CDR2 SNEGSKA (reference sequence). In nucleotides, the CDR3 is TGCAGTGCTAGAGTTCCCGGTGGTAGCTCCTACAATGAGCAGTTCTTC. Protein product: CSARVPGGSSYNEQFF.

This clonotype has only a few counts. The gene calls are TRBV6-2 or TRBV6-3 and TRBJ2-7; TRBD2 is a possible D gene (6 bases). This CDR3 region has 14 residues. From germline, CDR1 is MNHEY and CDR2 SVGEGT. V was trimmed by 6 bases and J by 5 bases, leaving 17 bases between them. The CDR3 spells CASSPGGILDEQYV. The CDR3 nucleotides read TGTGCCAGCAGCCCCGGAGGGATACTCGACGAGCAGTACGTC.